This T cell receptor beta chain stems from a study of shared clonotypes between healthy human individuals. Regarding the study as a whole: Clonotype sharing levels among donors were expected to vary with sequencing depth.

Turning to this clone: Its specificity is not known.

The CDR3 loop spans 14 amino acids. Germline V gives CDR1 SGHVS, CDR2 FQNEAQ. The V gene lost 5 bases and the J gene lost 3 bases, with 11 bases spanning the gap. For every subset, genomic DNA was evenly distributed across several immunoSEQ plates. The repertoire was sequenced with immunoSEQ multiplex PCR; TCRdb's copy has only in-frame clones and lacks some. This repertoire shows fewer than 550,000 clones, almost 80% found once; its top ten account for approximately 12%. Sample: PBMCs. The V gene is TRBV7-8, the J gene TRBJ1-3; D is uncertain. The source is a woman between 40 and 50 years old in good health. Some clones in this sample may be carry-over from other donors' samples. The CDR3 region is CASSVVELGNTIYF. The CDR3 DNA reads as TGTGCCAGCAGCGTGGTGGAGCTTGGAAACACCATATATTTT.